A selection of T cell receptor beta chains follows, all from one sample in a study of OX40 agonist ivuxolimab in advanced cancers. The method was immunoSEQ multiplex PCR; TCRdb's version includes in-frame clones alone and lacks a portion of them. The table records under 90,000 clones, 75% to 85% of them present only once. The sample was CD4+ or CD8+ T cells sorted from blood, taken in a trial of the OX40 agonist ivuxolimab. These receptors were obtained from an adult with an advanced solid tumor such as melanoma, head and neck, liver or kidney cancer. Both conserved end residues are part of each CDR3. The D gene is left open where the match is weak. Clone size is stated in some rows and not others, as once, few, many or a class when expanded.

cdr3_nt,cdr3_aa,v_call,j_call,d_call,clone_size
TGCGCCAGCAGTGAGGGACAGGGTTTGTCGGATGAGCAGTTCTTC,CASSEGQGLSDEQFF,TRBV10-2,TRBJ2-1,TRBD1,NA
TGTGCCAGCAGGACGGGTGGGAATGAAAAACTGTTTTTT,CASRTGGNEKLFF,TRBV6-1,TRBJ1-4,NA,NA
TGCGCCAGCAGCCATGAGGGACAGGCCCACACTGAAGCTTTCTTT,CASSHEGQAHTEAFF,TRBV4-1,TRBJ1-1,TRBD1,NA
TGTGCCATCGGGCGAGGGGGCGGTCAGCCCCAGCATTTT,CAIGRGGGQPQHF,TRBV6-1,TRBJ1-5,TRBD1,NA
TGTGCCAGCAGCTTAATTCCCCTGACAGGACCCTACTTTCCTGGAAACACCATATATTTT,CASSLIPLTGPYFPGNTIYF,TRBV7-6,TRBJ1-3,NA,NA
TGTGCCAGCAGGATAACAGGGTTCTACGAGCAGTACTTC,CASRITGFYEQYF,TRBV28,TRBJ2-7,NA,NA
TGTGCCAGCAGCTTAGAGGGATGGAATGAGCAGTTCTTC,CASSLEGWNEQFF,TRBV7-9,TRBJ2-1,NA,NA
TGTGCCAGCAGTTTCAGGGGGCGTTGGACCGGGGAGCTGTTTTTT,CASSFRGRWTGELFF,TRBV28,TRBJ2-2,TRBD1,NA
TGCGCCAGCAGCCCCAGAGGGGAGTACACTGAAGCTTTCTTT,CASSPRGEYTEAFF,TRBV5-1,TRBJ1-1,NA,few
TGTGCCAGCTCACCTCCGGGGGGCTTGAACACTGAAGCTTTCTTT,CASSPPGGLNTEAFF,TRBV18,TRBJ1-1,NA,NA
TGTGCCAGCAGACCTTCGGGCAGGGCCTACGAGCAGTACTTC,CASRPSGRAYEQYF,TRBV5-5,TRBJ2-7,NA,NA
TGTGCCAGCAGCTTTCAACACGGACTAGCGGGGATCACAGATACGCAGTATTTT,CASSFQHGLAGITDTQYF,TRBV5-4,TRBJ2-3,TRBD2,NA
TGTGCCAGCAGCTTAGGACTGACTAATGAAAAACTGTTTTTT,CASSLGLTNEKLFF,TRBV11-2,TRBJ1-4,NA,once
TGTGCCAGCAGTCCAAACGGACAGGGGGCTTATGGCTACACCTTC,CASSPNGQGAYGYTF,TRBV6-5,TRBJ1-2,TRBD1,NA
TGTGCCAGCAGCCAGACGGGAGTGAGGGGAGGGTCTGAAGCTTTCTTT,CASSQTGVRGGSEAFF,TRBV5-6,TRBJ1-1,NA,NA
TGTGCCAGTAGTATGCTGGGAAATCTCAACAGCGAGCAGTACTTC,CASSMLGNLNSEQYF,TRBV19,TRBJ2-7,NA,NA
TGTGCCAGCAGCTTAGCGTTAGGGGCCACCGGGGAGCTGTTTTTT,CASSLALGATGELFF,TRBV7-2,TRBJ2-2,NA,NA
TGTGCCAGCAGCAAGACCGGGACAGCGCTCACTGAAGCTTTCTTT,CASSKTGTALTEAFF,TRBV7-6,TRBJ1-1,TRBD1,NA
TGTGCCAGCAGTTCGGAGAAGTCGAGCTCCTACGAGCAGTACTTC,CASSSEKSSSYEQYF,TRBV6-5,TRBJ2-7,NA,NA
TGTGCCATCAAAGGGACGGTTGACGAGCAGTACTTC,CAIKGTVDEQYF,TRBV6-1,TRBJ2-7,NA,NA
TGTGCCAGCAAACTAGCGGGGGGGGGCACAGATACGCAGTATTTT,CASKLAGGGTDTQYF,TRBV2,TRBJ2-3,TRBD2,NA
TGTGCCAGTAATCAGGGGGGAGAAAAACTGTTTTTT,CASNQGGEKLFF,TRBV19,TRBJ1-4,TRBD1,NA
TGTGCCAGCAGCGGGTCCGTGCAGGGGAATTACAATGAGCAGTTCTTC,CASSGSVQGNYNEQFF,TRBV5-4,TRBJ2-1,NA,NA
TGCGCCAGCCGAACGGGAATCACAGATACGCAGTATTTT,CASRTGITDTQYF,TRBV5-1,TRBJ2-3,NA,NA
TGTGCCAGCTCACTCGGGGGGGACACTGAAGCTTTCTTT,CASSLGGDTEAFF,TRBV18,TRBJ1-1,NA,few
TGTGCCAGCAGTTTAGTAGGGGCTAACTATGGCTACACCTTC,CASSLVGANYGYTF,TRBV27,TRBJ1-2,NA,NA
TGTGCCAGCAGTAGAAGACAGGGGTTGTTCGTCAGCGAGCAGTACTTC,CASSRRQGLFVSEQYF,TRBV27,TRBJ2-7,TRBD1,few
TGTGCCAGCAGTCCCGGGACTGAACCACAGCAGTACTTC,CASSPGTEPQQYF,TRBV5-6,TRBJ2-7,NA,NA
TGTGCCAGCAGCCCCTCAGGGGACTATGGCTACACCTTC,CASSPSGDYGYTF,TRBV7-9,TRBJ1-2,NA,NA
TGTGCCAGCAGCGGGGGAGGGCCAGGGGAGGGAGGAGGGCGCGAGCAGTACTTC,CASSGGGPGEGGGREQYF,TRBV5-4,TRBJ2-7,NA,NA
TGTGCCAGTAGTGTCCACCCCCCGGTTCCTAAAGAGACCCAGTACTTC,CASSVHPPVPKETQYF,TRBV19,TRBJ2-5,NA,NA
TGTGCCAGTACCCCCAGGCTGGGGAACACTGAAGCTTTCTTT,CASTPRLGNTEAFF,TRBV19,TRBJ1-1,NA,NA
TGTGCCAGCCTCCGGGACAGGGGCACCGGGGAGCTGTTTTTT,CASLRDRGTGELFF,TRBV6-5,TRBJ2-2,TRBD1,few
TGCGCCAGCAGCACGCCCCAGACTAGAGGGAGGGCAGATACGCAGTATTTT,CASSTPQTRGRADTQYF,TRBV5-1,TRBJ2-3,TRBD2,once
TGTGCCAGCAGTGAAGGATTGAAATCACCCCTCCACTTT,CASSEGLKSPLHF,TRBV6-1,TRBJ1-6,NA,once
TGTGCCAGCAGCCCCACTCAACGGACTAGTGGGGGTACTAATACGCAGTATTTT,CASSPTQRTSGGTNTQYF,TRBV7-8,TRBJ2-3,TRBD2,NA
TGCGCCAGCAGCTCCTGGGGGACTAGCGGGAACACAGATACGCAGTATTTT,CASSSWGTSGNTDTQYF,TRBV5-1,TRBJ2-3,TRBD2,NA
TGTGCCAGCAGGTCGCAGGACCTGAACACCGGGGAGCTGTTTTTT,CASRSQDLNTGELFF,TRBV6-5,TRBJ2-2,NA,NA
TGTGCCAGCAGCTTAGGCGGACTAGTCGACCCCGAGCAGTACTTC,CASSLGGLVDPEQYF,TRBV11-3,TRBJ2-7,TRBD2,NA
TGCAGCTTTTCCCCTAAGGGGCTCCGGAAGGGCTACACCTTC,CSFSPKGLRKGYTF,TRBV29-1,TRBJ1-2,NA,NA
TGTGCCAGCGGGTACGGAAGCAATCAGCCCCAGCATTTT,CASGYGSNQPQHF,TRBV6-5,TRBJ1-5,NA,NA
TGTGCCAGTAGTCCCCACGGCACGGAAGAGACCCAGTACTTC,CASSPHGTEETQYF,TRBV19,TRBJ2-5,NA,NA
TGTGCCAGCAGCTTACCCGGCAGTGCTGAAGCTTTCTTT,CASSLPGSAEAFF,TRBV7-1,TRBJ1-1,NA,NA
TGTGCCAGCAGACTCGGACTAGCGGGGGCAGATACGCAGTATTTT,CASRLGLAGADTQYF,TRBV6-1,TRBJ2-3,TRBD2,NA
TGTGCCAGCAGTTTATTACCCGATTCTGGGGCCAACGTCCTGACTTTC,CASSLLPDSGANVLTF,TRBV27,TRBJ2-6,NA,NA
TGTGCCAGCAGCCTAGGGACAGGGGGTGCCGGGGAGCTGTTTTTT,CASSLGTGGAGELFF,TRBV7-7,TRBJ2-2,TRBD1,NA
TGTGCCAGCAGTGAAGCCCGGACAGGGGGAACTTCTGGCTACACCTTC,CASSEARTGGTSGYTF,TRBV2,TRBJ1-2,TRBD1,NA
TGTGCCACCAGCAGAGCCCGGGGCAGGGGCACAGATACGCAGTATTTT,CATSRARGRGTDTQYF,TRBV15,TRBJ2-3,NA,NA
TGCGCCAGCAGCTTGGATCTTAATTCACCCCTCCACTTT,CASSLDLNSPLHF,TRBV5-1,TRBJ1-6,NA,NA
TGTGCCAGCAGCATCCGACAGGGGGAGACCCAGTACTTC,CASSIRQGETQYF,TRBV7-6,TRBJ2-5,TRBD1,NA
TGTGCCAGCTCACAATCAGGCCCTGAAGCTTTCTTT,CASSQSGPEAFF,TRBV18,TRBJ1-1,NA,few
TGTGCCAGCAGCTTGGCCTTGAGGGATGAAGAGACCCAGTACTTC,CASSLALRDEETQYF,TRBV5-5,TRBJ2-5,NA,NA
TGTGCCAGTACACCCCCTCATTACAATGAGCAGTTCTTC,CASTPPHYNEQFF,TRBV5-6,TRBJ2-1,NA,NA
TGTGCCAGCAGCGTAGAAATAGGGGGCTACGAGCAGTACTTC,CASSVEIGGYEQYF,TRBV9,TRBJ2-7,NA,once
TGTGCCAGCAGCTCTGACAGGGGCTATGGCTACACCTTC,CASSSDRGYGYTF,TRBV4-2,TRBJ1-2,TRBD1,few
TGTGCCAGCAGTTTTTCCATCCAGGGTATAATGGGCTACACCTTC,CASSFSIQGIMGYTF,TRBV27,TRBJ1-2,NA,few